Following are 4 T cell receptor beta chains from one sample sequenced in a study of T cells in Graves' hyperthyroidism and ophthalmopathy. What was amplified from RNA transcripts were TCR beta CDR3 regions. HTBI primers drove first-round RT-PCR of the TCR CDR3. Using its own MiXCR run on the multiplex PCR reads, TCRdb lists one record per CDR3 protein. The sample consists of 450,000 to 600,000 distinct CDR3 sequences, about 20% of them appearing once. Specimen: blood. These receptors all come from a man aged 35 to 55 with Graves' ophthalmopathy.

This clonotype has a handful of counts. The DNA of the CDR3 is TGTGCCAGCACCAAAGGCGGGACAGGGGCCACTGAAGCTTTCTTT. The encoded protein is CASTKGGTGATEAFF. V usage is TRBV28 and J usage is TRBJ1-1; 10 positions agree with TRBD1. There are 15 residues in the CDR3. V lost 7 bases and J lost 4; bases outside the gene matches: 9. CDR1 is MDHEN, CDR2 SYDVKM, per germline. Full variable domain (rest looked up from reference TRBV28 and TRBJ1-1): DVKVTQSSRYLVKRTGEKVFLECVQDMDHENMFWYRQDPGLGLRLIYFSYDVKMKEKGDIPEGYSVSREKKERFSLILESASTNQTSMYLCASTKGGTGATEAFFGQGTRLTVV.

This clonotype was seen many times. The V gene is TRBV20-1, the J gene TRBJ1-1, with a possible D match to TRBD1 (6 bases). Germline assignment: CDR1 DFQATT and CDR2 SNEGSKA (reference sequence). The CDR3 extends over 11 amino acids. Trimming took off 6 bases at V and 10 bases at J, with 15 bases between the two ends. The CDR3 coding sequence is TGCAGTGCCACACGAGGGGGTGTAGCTTTCTTT. As protein: CSATRGGVAFF.

Many counts were recorded for this clonotype. The chain is built from TRBV6-1 and TRBJ2-7; 8 bases align to TRBD1. V gave up 5 bases and J gave up 2 bases; unmatched junction bases: 8. The germline gives CDR1 MNHNS, CDR2 SASEGT. This CDR3 comprises 15 residues. CDR3 nucleotide sequence: TGTGCCAGCAGTCTAATCGGGACAGGTGCCTACGAGCAGTACTTC. This sequence encodes CASSLIGTGAYEQYF.

The chain is built from TRBV12-3 or TRBV12-4 and TRBJ1-5, with 7 bases aligning to TRBD1. The V gene end was trimmed by 6 bases and the J gene end by 2 bases; junction bases not matched to a gene: 7. The CDR3 contains 15 residues. The CDR3 loop is CASSQGGAGNQPQHF. The CDR3 coding sequence is TGTGCCAGCAGCCAGGGGGGAGCGGGCAATCAGCCCCAGCATTTT.